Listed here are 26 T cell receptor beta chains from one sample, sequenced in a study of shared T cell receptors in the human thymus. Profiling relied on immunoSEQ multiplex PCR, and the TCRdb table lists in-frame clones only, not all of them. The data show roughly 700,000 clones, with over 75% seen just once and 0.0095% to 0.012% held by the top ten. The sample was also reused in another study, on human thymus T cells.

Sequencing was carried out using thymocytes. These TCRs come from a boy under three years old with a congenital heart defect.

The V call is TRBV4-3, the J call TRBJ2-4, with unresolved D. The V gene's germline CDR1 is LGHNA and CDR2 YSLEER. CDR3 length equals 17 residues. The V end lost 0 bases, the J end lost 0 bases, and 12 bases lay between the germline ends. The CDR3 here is CASSQESGQLAKNIQYF. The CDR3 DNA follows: TGCGCCAGCAGCCAAGAATCCGGTCAACTAGCCAAAAACATTCAGTACTTC.

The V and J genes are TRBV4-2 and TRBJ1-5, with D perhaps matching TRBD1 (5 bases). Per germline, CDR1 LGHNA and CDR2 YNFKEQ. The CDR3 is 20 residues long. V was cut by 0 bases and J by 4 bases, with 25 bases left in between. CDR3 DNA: TGTGCCAGCAGCCAAGAAGTGGGGGAGCGGGGAGGCGCGAGGAATCAGCCCCAGCATTTT. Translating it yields CASSQEVGERGGARNQPQHF.

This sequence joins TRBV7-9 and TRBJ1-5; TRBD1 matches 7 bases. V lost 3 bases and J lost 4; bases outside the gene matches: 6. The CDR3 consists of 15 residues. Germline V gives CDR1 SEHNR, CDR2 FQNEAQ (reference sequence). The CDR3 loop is CASSLGDRENQPQHF. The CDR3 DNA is TGTGCCAGCAGCTTGGGGGACAGAGAAAATCAGCCCCAGCATTTT.

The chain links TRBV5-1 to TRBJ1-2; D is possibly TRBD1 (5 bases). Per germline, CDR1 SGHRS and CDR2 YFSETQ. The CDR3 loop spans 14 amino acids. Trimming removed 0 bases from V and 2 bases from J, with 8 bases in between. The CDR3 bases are TGCGCCAGCAGCTTGGACAGGCCAAACTATGGCTACACCTTC. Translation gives CASSLDRPNYGYTF.

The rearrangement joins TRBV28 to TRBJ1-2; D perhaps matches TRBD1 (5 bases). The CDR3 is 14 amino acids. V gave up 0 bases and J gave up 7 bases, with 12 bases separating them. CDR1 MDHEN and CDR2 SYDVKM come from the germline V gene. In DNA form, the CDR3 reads TGTGCCAGCAGTTTATGGGAAGGGGAGGCTGGCTACACCTTC. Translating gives CASSLWEGEAGYTF.

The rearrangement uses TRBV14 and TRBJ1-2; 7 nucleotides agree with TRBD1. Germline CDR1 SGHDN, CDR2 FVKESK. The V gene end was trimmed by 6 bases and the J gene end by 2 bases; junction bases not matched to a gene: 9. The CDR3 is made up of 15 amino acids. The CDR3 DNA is TGTGCCAGCAGACCTGGCGGGACAGCCAACTATGGCTACACCTTC. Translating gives CASRPGGTANYGYTF.

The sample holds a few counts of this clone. The CDR3 DNA reads as TGTGCCAGCAGCTACCGCGGGACTAGCGAATGGGATGAGCAGTTCTTC. Translation: CASSYRGTSEWDEQFF. V usage is TRBV27 and J usage is TRBJ2-1; 10 bases align to TRBD2. The trim removed 6 bases at V and 8 bases at J, leaving 13 bases unmatched. Looked up from germline, CDR1 is MNHEY and CDR2 is SMNVEV (reference sequence). The length of the CDR3 is 16 residues.

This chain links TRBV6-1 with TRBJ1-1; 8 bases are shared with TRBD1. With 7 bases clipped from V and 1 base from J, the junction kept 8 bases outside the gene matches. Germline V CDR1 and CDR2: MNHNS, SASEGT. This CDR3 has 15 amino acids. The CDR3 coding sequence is TGTGCCAGCATGGGACAGGAGAATTCGAACACTGAAGCTTTCTTT. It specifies CASMGQENSNTEAFF.

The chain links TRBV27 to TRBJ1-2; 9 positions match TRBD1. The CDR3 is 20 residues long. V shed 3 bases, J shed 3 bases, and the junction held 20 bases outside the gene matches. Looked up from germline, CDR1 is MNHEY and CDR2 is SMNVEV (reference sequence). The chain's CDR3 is CASSFPPLWTGDHWDYGYTF. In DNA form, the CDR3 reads TGTGCCAGCAGTTTCCCCCCCCTCTGGACAGGGGATCACTGGGACTATGGCTACACCTTC.

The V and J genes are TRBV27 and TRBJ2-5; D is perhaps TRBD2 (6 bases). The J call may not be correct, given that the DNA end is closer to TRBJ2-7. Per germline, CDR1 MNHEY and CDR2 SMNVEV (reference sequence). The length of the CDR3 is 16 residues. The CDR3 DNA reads TGTGCCAGCAGTACGGGCGGCGGGACCTACTCCTACGAGCAGTACTTC. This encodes CASSTGGGTYSYEQYF.

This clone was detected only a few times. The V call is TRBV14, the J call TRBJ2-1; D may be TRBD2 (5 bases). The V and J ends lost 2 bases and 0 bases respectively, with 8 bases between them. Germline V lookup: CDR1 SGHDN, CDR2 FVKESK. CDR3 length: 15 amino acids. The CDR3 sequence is CASSQWRSSYNEQFF. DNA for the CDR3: TGTGCCAGCAGCCAATGGAGGAGCTCCTACAATGAGCAGTTCTTC.

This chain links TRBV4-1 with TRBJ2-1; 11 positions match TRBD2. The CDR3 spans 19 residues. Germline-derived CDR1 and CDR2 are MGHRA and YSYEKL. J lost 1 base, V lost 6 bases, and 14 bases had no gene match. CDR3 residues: CASSPVLAGESGSYNEQFF. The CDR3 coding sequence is TGCGCCAGCAGTCCGGTACTAGCGGGAGAGTCGGGATCCTACAATGAGCAGTTCTTC.

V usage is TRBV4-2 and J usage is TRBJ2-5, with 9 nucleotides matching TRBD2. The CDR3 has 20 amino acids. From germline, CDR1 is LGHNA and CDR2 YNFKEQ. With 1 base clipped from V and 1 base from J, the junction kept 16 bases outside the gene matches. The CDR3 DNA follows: TGTGCCAGCAGCCAAGGAATTCTTCTAGCGGGACGCGGACCCCAAGAGACCCAGTACTTC. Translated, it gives CASSQGILLAGRGPQETQYF.

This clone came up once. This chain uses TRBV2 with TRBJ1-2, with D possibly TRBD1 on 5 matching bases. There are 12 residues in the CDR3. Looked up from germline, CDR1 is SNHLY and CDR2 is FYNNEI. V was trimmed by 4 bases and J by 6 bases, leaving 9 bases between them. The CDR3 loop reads CASSVRVNGYTF. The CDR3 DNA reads TGTGCCAGCAGTGTCAGGGTTAATGGCTACACCTTC. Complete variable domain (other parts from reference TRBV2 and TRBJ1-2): EPEVTQTPSHQVTQMGQEVILRCVPISNHLYFYWYRQILGQKVEFLVSFYNNEISEKSEIFDDQFSVERPDGSNFTLKIRSTKLEDSAMYFCASSVRVNGYTFGSGTRLTVV.

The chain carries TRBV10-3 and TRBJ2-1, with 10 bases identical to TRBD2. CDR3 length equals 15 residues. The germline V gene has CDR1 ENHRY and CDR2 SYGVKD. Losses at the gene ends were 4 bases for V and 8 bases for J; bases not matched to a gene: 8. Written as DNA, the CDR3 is TGTGCCATCAGTGTGGGTCTAGCGGGGGATCATGAGCAGTTCTTC. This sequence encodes CAISVGLAGDHEQFF.

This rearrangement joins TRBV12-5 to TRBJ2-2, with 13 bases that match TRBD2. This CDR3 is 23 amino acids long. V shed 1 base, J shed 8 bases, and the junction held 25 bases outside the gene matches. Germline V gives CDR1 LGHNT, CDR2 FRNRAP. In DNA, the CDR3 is TGTGCTAGTGGTTTGGAATCCCCGGGGCGCCTGGGAGAGGGACTAGCGGGAAAAGGGGAGCTGTTTTTT. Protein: CASGLESPGRLGEGLAGKGELFF. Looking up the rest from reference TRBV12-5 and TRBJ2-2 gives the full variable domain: DARVTQTPRHKVTEMGQEVTMRCQPILGHNTVFWYRQTMMQGLELLAYFRNRAPLDDSGMPKDRFSAEMPDATLATLKIQPSEPRDSAVYFCASGLESPGRLGEGLAGKGELFFGEGSRLTVL.

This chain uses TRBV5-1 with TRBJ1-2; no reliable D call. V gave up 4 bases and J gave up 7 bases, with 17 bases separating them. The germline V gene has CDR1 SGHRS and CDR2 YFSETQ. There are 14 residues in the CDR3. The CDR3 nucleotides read TGCGCCAGCAGCCCCCGACCTAAGTCGGGTGGCTACACCTTC. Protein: CASSPRPKSGGYTF.

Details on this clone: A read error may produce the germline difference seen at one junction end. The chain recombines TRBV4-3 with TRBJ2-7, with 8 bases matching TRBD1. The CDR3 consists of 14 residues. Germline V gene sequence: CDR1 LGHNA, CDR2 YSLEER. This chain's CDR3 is CASSPQGGGYGQYF. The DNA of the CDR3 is TGCGCCAGCAGCCCACAGGGGGGCGGCTACGGGCAGTACTTC.

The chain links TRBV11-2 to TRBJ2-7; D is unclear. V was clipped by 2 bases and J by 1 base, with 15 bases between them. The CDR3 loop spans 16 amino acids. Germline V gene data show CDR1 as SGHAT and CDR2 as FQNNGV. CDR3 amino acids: CASSLIAAASSYEQYF. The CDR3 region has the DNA TGTGCCAGCAGCTTAATCGCGGCTGCTTCATCCTACGAGCAGTACTTC.

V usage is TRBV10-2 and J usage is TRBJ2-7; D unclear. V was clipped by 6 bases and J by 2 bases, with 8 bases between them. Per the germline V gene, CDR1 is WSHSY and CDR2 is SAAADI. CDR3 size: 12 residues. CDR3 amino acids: CASSNPAYEQYF. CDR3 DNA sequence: TGCGCCAGCAGCAACCCAGCCTACGAGCAGTACTTC.

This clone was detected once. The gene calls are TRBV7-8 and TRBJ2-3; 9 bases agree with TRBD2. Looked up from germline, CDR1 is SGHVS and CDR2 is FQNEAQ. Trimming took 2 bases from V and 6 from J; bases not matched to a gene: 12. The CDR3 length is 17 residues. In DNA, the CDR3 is TGTGCCAGCAGCTTACCACCAGGCGGGAGGGCAAGGGATACGCAGTATTTT. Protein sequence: CASSLPPGGRARDTQYF. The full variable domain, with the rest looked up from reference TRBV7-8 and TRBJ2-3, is GAGVSQSPRYKVAKRGQDVALRCDPISGHVSLFWYQQALGQGPEFLTYFQNEAQLDKSGLPSDRFFAERPEGSVSTLKIQRTQQEDSAVYLCASSLPPGGRARDTQYFGPGTRLTVL.

The CDR3 DNA reads TGTGCCAGCAGCTCGCCACTAGCGGAGAACACCGGGGAGCTGTTTTTT. Protein product: CASSSPLAENTGELFF. This rearrangement joins TRBV7-9 to TRBJ2-2; TRBD2 matches 8 bases. The junction had 5 bases not matched to a gene; V was cut back by 4 bases and J by 1 base. The CDR3 length is 16 residues. The germline CDR1 and CDR2 sequences are SEHNR and FQNEAQ (reference sequence).

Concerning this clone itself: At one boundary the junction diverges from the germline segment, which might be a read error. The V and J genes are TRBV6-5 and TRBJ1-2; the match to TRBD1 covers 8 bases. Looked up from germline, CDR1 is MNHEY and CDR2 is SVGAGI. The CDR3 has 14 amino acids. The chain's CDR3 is CSSSRGQGLYGYTF. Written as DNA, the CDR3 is TGTTCCAGCAGTCGAGGACAGGGACTTTATGGCTACACCTTC.

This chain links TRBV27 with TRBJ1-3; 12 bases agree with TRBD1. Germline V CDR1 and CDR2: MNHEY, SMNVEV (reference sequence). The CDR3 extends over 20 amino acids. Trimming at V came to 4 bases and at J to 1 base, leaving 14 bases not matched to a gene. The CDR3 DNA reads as TGTGCCAGCAGTTCCCCGGCGGGACAGGGGGCCCCAAAGTCTGGAAACACCATATATTTT. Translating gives CASSSPAGQGAPKSGNTIYF.

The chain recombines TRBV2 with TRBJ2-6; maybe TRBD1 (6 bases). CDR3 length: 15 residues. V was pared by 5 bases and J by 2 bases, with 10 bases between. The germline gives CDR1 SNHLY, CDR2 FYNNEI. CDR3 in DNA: TGTGCCAGCAGTCTCGGACAGACTGGGGCCAACGTCCTGACTTTC. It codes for CASSLGQTGANVLTF. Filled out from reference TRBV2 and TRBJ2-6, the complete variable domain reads EPEVTQTPSHQVTQMGQEVILRCVPISNHLYFYWYRQILGQKVEFLVSFYNNEISEKSEIFDDQFSVERPDGSNFTLKIRSTKLEDSAMYFCASSLGQTGANVLTFGAGSRLTVL.

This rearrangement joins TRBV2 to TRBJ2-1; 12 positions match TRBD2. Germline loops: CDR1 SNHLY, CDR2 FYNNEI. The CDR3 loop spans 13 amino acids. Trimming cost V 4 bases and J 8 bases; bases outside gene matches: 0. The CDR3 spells CASSGLAGDEQFF. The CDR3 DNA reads TGTGCCAGCAGTGGACTAGCGGGAGATGAGCAGTTCTTC.